This T cell receptor beta chain emerged from a study of T cell repertoires in cytomegalovirus infection. V shed 6 bases and J shed 4 bases, with 16 bases lying between them. There are 15 residues in the CDR3. Germline loops: CDR1 MDHEN, CDR2 SYDVKM. This clonotype has a handful of counts. What it recognizes is unknown. TCRdb recomputed calls from the reads with MiXCR, one row per CDR3 protein. The table lists around 100,000 distinct CDR3 sequences, about 40% of them singletons, with just under 75% in the top ten. This sequence was found in a human donor in good health (CMV status not recorded). Some clones in this sample may be carry-over from other donors' samples. The rearrangement links TRBV28 to TRBJ2-1; TRBD1 is a possible D gene (8 bases). Sequenced material: CD8+ T cells from cultured PBMCs, taken from culture after CMV antigen stimulation. CDR3 residues: CASSPTGEGYNEQFF. The CDR3 nucleotides are TGTGCCAGCAGCCCGACAGGGGAGGGGTACAATGAGCAGTTCTTC.